In its sample, the clone carrying this T cell receptor (beta chain) was seen a few times. Individual cDNA molecules were tagged with unique molecular identifiers. TCRdb ran MiXCR on the 5' RACE reads and lists one entry per CDR3 protein. The table has 88,000 or so distinct CDR3 sequences, about 15% seen once. This entry comes from a study of early T cells in non-severe SARS-CoV-2 infection. V lost 3 bases and J lost 7, with 7 bases in between. Germline V lookup: CDR1 MDHEN, CDR2 SYDVKM. The CDR3 sequence is 12 residues long. The sequenced sample consisted of whole blood. The chain carries TRBV28 and TRBJ2-4; the D call may be TRBD1 or TRBD2 (5 bases each). The sequence came from an adult who was a healthcare worker with PCR-confirmed SARS-CoV-2 infection or an uninfected control (not recorded which). The CDR3 spells CASSLGDNIQYF. DNA for the CDR3: TGTGCCAGCAGTTTGGGGGATAACATTCAGTACTTC.